This T cell receptor (beta chain) emerged from a study of cytomegalovirus exposure and HLA in healthy donors. The CDR3 covers 18 residues. V dropped 5 bases and J dropped 3 bases, with 26 bases sitting between them. Germline loops: CDR1 SEHNR, CDR2 FQNEAQ (reference sequence). The PCR ran on 60 Vbeta and 13 Jbeta primers. Generated by immunoSEQ multiplex PCR, the TCRdb table keeps only in-frame clones and is missing some. The sample yields 160,000 or so clones, more than 65% seen once. The source of this sequence is a woman aged 45 to 65 in good health and CMV-seronegative. The J gene is TRBJ2-7, the V gene TRBV7-9; D may be TRBD2 (6 bases). Sequences were obtained from PBMCs. As DNA, the CDR3 is TGTGCCAGCAGCCCCAATTCGGGGGTAGGTTCAGACTACTACGAGCAGTACTTC. This gives the protein CASSPNSGVGSDYYEQYF.